A single sample is the source of the 14 T cell receptor beta chains below, sequenced in a study of T cell changes during pregnancy in multiple sclerosis. Profiled with immunoSEQ multiplex PCR; TCRdb holds only in-frame clones, not every one. The repertoire holds under 130,000 clones, with 90% to 95% as singletons. The sequencing used peripheral blood, collected after pregnancy. The source is a female donor with multiple sclerosis, enrolled in a pregnancy study.

The chain carries TRBV7-9 and TRBJ1-1; no reliable D call. The CDR3 contains 14 residues. Per germline, CDR1 SEHNR and CDR2 FQNEAQ (reference sequence). Trimming cost V 0 bases and J 10 bases, with 15 bases left between them. The CDR3 DNA reads TGTGCCAGCAGCTTAGCAGAGGGCCCCGGGCGAGCTTTCTTT. Amino acids: CASSLAEGPGRAFF.

The rearrangement links TRBV5-1 to TRBJ2-1; 7 bases match TRBD1. Germline lookup yields CDR1 SGHRS and CDR2 YFSETQ. The length of the CDR3 is 15 residues. V was pared by 4 bases and J by 0 bases, with 4 bases of the junction left unmatched. The CDR3 spells CASSRTGDSYNEQFF. DNA of the CDR3: TGCGCCAGCAGCCGTACAGGGGACTCCTACAATGAGCAGTTCTTC.

This clone was counted once. The chain uses TRBV9 and TRBJ1-2; unclear D gene. Trimming took off 4 bases at V and 4 bases at J, with 14 bases between the two ends. The CDR3 is made up of 14 amino acids. Germline assignment: CDR1 SGDLS and CDR2 YYNGEE. CDR3 DNA sequence: TGTGCCAGCAGCTCCTGGGAGGGCTCCTATGGCTACACCTTC. Protein product: CASSSWEGSYGYTF.

The genes are TRBV6-5 and TRBJ1-2; D might be TRBD1 (6 bases). Trimming stripped 6 bases from V and 7 bases from J, with 12 bases between. Germline CDR1 is MNHEY and CDR2 is SVGAGI. The length of the CDR3 is 12 residues. CDR3: CASSPTRGGYTF. CDR3 bases: TGTGCCAGCAGCCCAACCAGGGGTGGCTACACCTTC.

In its sample, this clone was seen once. J is TRBJ1-3 and V is TRBV15; no clear D gene. The germline CDR1 and CDR2 sequences are LNHNV and YYDKDF (reference sequence). Trimming removed 1 base from V and 4 bases from J, with 8 bases in between. The CDR3 sequence is 14 residues long. CDR3 coding DNA: TGTGCCACCAGCAGAGTATTATCCGGAAACACCATATATTTT. This codes for CATSRVLSGNTIYF.

The CDR3 loop is CASRDRGSNQPQHF. The CDR3 nucleotides are TGTGCCAGCAGGGACAGGGGGTCCAATCAGCCCCAGCATTTT. This chain uses TRBV2 with TRBJ1-5, with TRBD1 matching 10 bases. The V and J ends lost 6 bases and 3 bases, in that order; junction bases with no gene match: 2. This CDR3 has 14 residues. Germline values: CDR1 SNHLY, CDR2 FYNNEI.

The chain employs TRBV6-5 and TRBJ1-5; 7 positions agree with TRBD1. The CDR3 has 14 residues. J gave up 4 bases and V 6 bases, and 6 bases lay outside the gene matches. The germline V gene has CDR1 MNHEY and CDR2 SVGAGI. The CDR3 nucleotides read TGTGCCAGCAGGCCACAGGGGAGGAATCAGCCCCAGCATTTT. Translating gives CASRPQGRNQPQHF.

The chain couples TRBV7-3 to TRBJ2-1; no firm D call. There are 15 residues in the CDR3. Trimming removed 2 bases at V and 3 bases at J, with 11 bases between. Germline V gene data show CDR1 as SGHTA and CDR2 as FQGTGA. This CDR3 reads CASSLGQANYNEQFF. The CDR3 DNA is TGTGCCAGCAGCTTAGGCCAGGCAAACTACAATGAGCAGTTCTTC.

The chain combines TRBV5-1 with TRBJ2-5, with 8 positions matching TRBD2. J lost 2 bases, V lost 0 bases, and 3 bases had no gene match. The length of the CDR3 is 15 residues. Germline V gene lookup returns CDR1 SGHRS and CDR2 YFSETQ. In DNA, the CDR3 is TGCGCCAGCAGCTTGGGTAGCGGGGTACAAGAGACCCAGTACTTC. This translates into CASSLGSGVQETQYF.

The chain's CDR3 is CASSQDSRAPRAEEQFF. The CDR3 region has the DNA TGCGCCAGCAGCCAAGATTCAAGGGCCCCCAGGGCAGAGGAGCAGTTCTTC. The rearrangement links TRBV4-1 to TRBJ2-1, with a possible D match to TRBD1 (5 bases). In germline, CDR1 is MGHRA, CDR2 YSYEKL. Deletions cut 0 bases from V and 10 bases from J, with 22 bases between. The CDR3 covers 17 residues.

V gene TRBV6-1 combines with J gene TRBJ1-1; the D is unclear. V was pared by 0 bases and J by 8 bases, with 10 bases between. The CDR3 spans 13 residues. Germline V CDR1 and CDR2: MNHNS, SASEGT. CDR3 nucleotide sequence: TGTGCCAGCAGTGAAGCCCCGACGGGGGAAGCTTTCTTT. Its protein is CASSEAPTGEAFF.

V usage is TRBV19 and J usage is TRBJ1-2; D call uncertain. The V end lost 7 bases, the J end lost 2 bases, and 14 bases lay between the germline ends. The V gene's germline CDR1 is LNHDA and CDR2 SQIVND (reference sequence). This CDR3 comprises 14 residues. CDR3 amino acids: CASTGGSYNYGYTF. In DNA, the CDR3 is TGTGCCAGTACCGGAGGATCATACAACTATGGCTACACCTTC.

This chain joins TRBV5-1 and TRBJ1-6, with 7 bases identical to TRBD1. Trimming cost V 0 bases and J 4 bases; bases outside gene matches: 10. The CDR3 has 18 amino acids. Germline values: CDR1 SGHRS, CDR2 YFSETQ. CDR3 region: CASSLDPTGALYNSPLHF. The CDR3 DNA follows: TGCGCCAGCAGCTTGGACCCTACAGGGGCATTATATAATTCACCCCTCCACTTT.

V gene TRBV7-9 combines with J gene TRBJ1-1, with D possibly TRBD1 on 5 matching bases. Per germline, CDR1 SEHNR and CDR2 FQNEAQ (reference sequence). The V gene lost 7 bases and the J gene lost 12 bases, with 18 bases spanning the gap. This CDR3 spans 12 amino acids. In DNA, the CDR3 is TGTGCCAGCAATCGTTTGGAGGGGTGGACTTTCTTT. Amino acid sequence: CASNRLEGWTFF.